The next 29 T cell receptor beta chains were all read from a single sample in a study of T-cell memory formation after mild COVID-19. TCRdb re-derived calls from the 5' RACE reads in MiXCR, one entry per CDR3 protein. Of 300,000 to 350,000 distinct CDR3 sequences detected, roughly a fifth appear once; the ten largest clones hold under 25%. Input material: PBMCs or a T cell subset sorted from them (not recorded which). The receptors originated from a man between 18 and 35 years old who had mild COVID-19 (a few samples of this study predate the infection). Cell type and time point are not known.

The CDR3 nucleotides are TGCGCCAGCAGCTTTGGCCGGGGGCACTCGTTCACAGATACGCAGTATTTT. It is translated as CASSFGRGHSFTDTQYF. The J gene is TRBJ2-3, the V gene TRBV5-1; D possibly uses TRBD1 or TRBD2 (6 bases each). V lost 2 bases and J 2 bases, leaving 18 bases between the germline ends. The CDR3 covers 17 residues. CDR1 and CDR2 (germline): SGHRS, YFSETQ.

This sequence joins TRBV4-2 and TRBJ2-7, with TRBD2 as a possible D gene (6 bases). Per the germline V gene, CDR1 is LGHNA and CDR2 is YNFKEQ. V was trimmed by 0 bases and J by 3 bases, leaving 12 bases between them. CDR3 length: 15 residues. CDR3 coding DNA: TGTGCCAGCAGCCAAGAATTGGGACTTTACTACGAGCAGTACTTC. Translation: CASSQELGLYYEQYF.

The J gene is TRBJ2-5, the V gene TRBV12-3 or TRBV12-4, with D uncertain. The CDR3 consists of 13 residues. V was clipped by 3 bases and J by 4 bases, with 9 bases between them. The CDR3 DNA follows: TGTGCCAGCAGTTTCGCCCGCGGAGAGACCCAGTACTTC. This codes for CASSFARGETQYF.

This clonotype is a singleton in its sample. V is TRBV5-1 and J is TRBJ1-1; D is unclear. Per germline, CDR1 SGHRS and CDR2 YFSETQ. Trimming pared 5 bases from V and 4 bases from J, leaving 12 bases between. This CDR3 comprises 13 residues. CDR3 in amino acids: CASRGWTVTEAFF. The DNA for the CDR3 is TGCGCCAGCAGAGGGTGGACGGTCACTGAAGCTTTCTTT.

This chain joins TRBV19 and TRBJ2-5; D might be TRBD1 or TRBD2, each matching 5 bases. The CDR3 length is 14 residues. Deletions cut 4 bases from V and 4 bases from J, with 13 bases between. Per the germline V gene, CDR1 is LNHDA and CDR2 is SQIVND (reference sequence). The CDR3 sequence is CASSNGRAGETQYF. The CDR3, as DNA: TGTGCCAGTAGTAACGGCAGGGCGGGAGAGACCCAGTACTTC.

The chain joins TRBV7-3 to TRBJ2-3; D is undetermined. Trimming removed 3 bases at V and 1 base at J, with 5 bases between. This CDR3 is 13 amino acids long. CDR1 is SGHTA, CDR2 FQGTGA, per germline. The CDR3 DNA follows: TGTGCCAGCAGCTTCGACCGCACAGATACGCAGTATTTT. This encodes CASSFDRTDTQYF.

A few counts support this clonotype. The chain links TRBV3-1 to TRBJ1-3; a weak D match, TRBD1 (6 bases). Trimming pared 4 bases from V and 0 bases from J, leaving 16 bases between. The CDR3 is 17 residues long. CDR1 is LGHDT, CDR2 YNNKEL, per germline (reference sequence). The CDR3 sequence is CASSPRTGYNSGNTIYF. DNA for the CDR3: TGTGCCAGCAGCCCGCGTACAGGGTACAACTCTGGAAACACCATATATTTT.

The rearrangement links TRBV25-1 to TRBJ2-3; a possible D gene is TRBD2 (5 bases). Germline CDR1 MGHDK, CDR2 SYGVNS. V lost 1 base to trimming and J lost 5 bases, with 7 bases between them. This CDR3 contains 13 residues. The CDR3 DNA reads TGTGCCAGCAGTGAATTCGGGGAAGATACGCAGTATTTT. Protein sequence: CASSEFGEDTQYF.

J is TRBJ1-1 and V is TRBV5-1; D not certain. In germline, CDR1 is SGHRS, CDR2 YFSETQ. The CDR3 totals 12 residues. V was trimmed by 3 bases and J by 8 bases, leaving 11 bases between them. CDR3 in amino acids: CASSSGVPEAFF. In nucleotides, the CDR3 is TGCGCCAGCAGCTCCGGGGTACCCGAAGCTTTCTTT. The entire variable domain, with the rest obtained from reference TRBV5-1 and TRBJ1-1, is as follows: KAGVTQTPRYLIKTRGQQVTLSCSPISGHRSVSWYQQTPGQGLQFLFEYFSETQRNKGNFPGRFSGRQFSNSRSEMNVSTLELGDSALYLCASSSGVPEAFFGQGTRLTVV.

This clonotype occurred a few times. The V call is TRBV7-3, the J call TRBJ2-5; D could derive from TRBD1 or TRBD2 (6 bases each). The length of the CDR3 is 13 residues. In germline, CDR1 is SGHTA, CDR2 FQGTGA. V was shortened by 5 bases and J by 5 bases, with 12 bases between the two germline ends. The CDR3 bases are TGTGCCAGCAGCGGGGGGCTCGAGGAGACCCAGTACTTC. It encodes CASSGGLEETQYF.

This clonotype occurred a few times. The chain joins TRBV4-1 to TRBJ1-2, with D unresolved. Trimming left V 4 bases short and J 4 bases short, with 13 bases between. This CDR3 contains 14 residues. CDR1 and CDR2 from the germline V gene are MGHRA and YSYEKL. CDR3 coding DNA: TGCGCCAGCAGCCCCGGGATTCCCCGCTATGGCTACACCTTC. Protein sequence: CASSPGIPRYGYTF.

The rearrangement joins TRBV7-9 to TRBJ2-7; tentatively, D is TRBD2 (5 bases). Trimming took 5 bases from V and 3 from J, leaving 8 bases between them. Germline CDR1 reads SEHNR; CDR2 reads FQNEAQ (reference sequence). The CDR3 covers 12 residues. The CDR3 sequence is CASSGLFYEQYF. In nucleotides, the CDR3 is TGTGCCAGCAGCGGACTCTTCTACGAGCAGTACTTC.

In its sample, this clonotype was seen a few times. The chain uses TRBV10-3 and TRBJ2-3; no definite D call. CDR1 ENHRY and CDR2 SYGVKD come from the germline V gene. CDR3 size: 13 residues. Trimming stripped 2 bases from V and 10 bases from J, with 13 bases between. CDR3 in amino acids: CAISEAVFGPQYF. The DNA for the CDR3 is TGTGCCATCAGTGAGGCGGTTTTTGGTCCGCAGTATTTT.

The CDR3 loop is CASSLNSGGTDTQYF. CDR3 nucleotide sequence: TGTGCCAGCAGCTTGAATAGCGGGGGCACAGATACGCAGTATTTT. The chain carries TRBV7-9 and TRBJ2-3; 8 bases are shared with TRBD2. Per germline, CDR1 SEHNR and CDR2 FQNEAQ (reference sequence). V shed 3 bases, J shed 1 base, and the junction held 3 bases outside the gene matches. The CDR3 is 15 amino acids.

The chain couples TRBV7-7 to TRBJ2-7; TRBD2 is a possible D gene (6 bases). The V gene lost 1 base and the J gene lost 3 bases, with 10 bases spanning the gap. This CDR3 region has 14 residues. CDR1 is SSHAT, CDR2 FNYEAQ, per germline (reference sequence). The CDR3: CASSLGGLDYEQYF. For the CDR3, the DNA is TGTGCCAGCAGCTTAGGGGGACTTGACTACGAGCAGTACTTC.

There are a few counts of this clonotype. The chain combines TRBV7-9 with TRBJ2-5; D remains unclear. The CDR3 is 12 residues long. Germline values: CDR1 SEHNR, CDR2 FQNEAQ (reference sequence). V shed 5 bases and J shed 4 bases, with 8 bases lying between them. The CDR3 protein is CASSRASETQYF. The CDR3 DNA is TGTGCCAGCAGCCGCGCGTCAGAGACCCAGTACTTC.

There are many counts of this clonotype. The chain carries TRBV11-2 and TRBJ2-1; D is unresolved. V lost 5 bases and J lost 0, with 20 bases in between. Looked up from germline, CDR1 is SGHAT and CDR2 is FQNNGV. This CDR3 has 18 amino acids. The CDR3 DNA reads TGTGCCAGCAGCCCCAAGACAAAGTCGATAAGCTCCTACAATGAGCAGTTCTTC. This codes for CASSPKTKSISSYNEQFF.

This chain joins TRBV27 and TRBJ2-7; no firm D call. Trimming shortened V by 0 bases and J by 8 bases, and 14 bases separated the two germline ends. The CDR3 covers 14 residues. Germline assignment: CDR1 MNHEY and CDR2 SMNVEV (reference sequence). Here the CDR3 reads CASSLSLSVTQQYF. CDR3 nucleotides: TGTGCCAGCAGTTTATCGCTCTCGGTTACACAGCAGTACTTC.

The chain uses TRBV27 and TRBJ1-5; D perhaps matches TRBD1 (5 bases). The germline V gene has CDR1 MNHEY and CDR2 SMNVEV (reference sequence). The length of the CDR3 is 13 residues. Trimming took off 6 bases at V and 7 bases at J, with 13 bases between the two ends. CDR3 protein: CASSTFWGQPQHF. In DNA form, the CDR3 reads TGTGCCAGCAGCACCTTTTGGGGGCAGCCCCAGCATTTT.

The chain is built from TRBV6-2 or TRBV6-3 and TRBJ2-6; D possibly corresponds to TRBD2 (5 bases). The CDR3 runs 15 residues. Deletions cut 6 bases from V and 0 bases from J, with 9 bases between. Per germline, CDR1 MNHEY and CDR2 SVGEGT. The CDR3 coding sequence is TGTGCCAGCAGCCGCGGAGGCTCTGGGGCCAACGTCCTGACTTTC. Translating it yields CASSRGGSGANVLTF.

This clonotype appeared a few times. V and J are TRBV20-1 and TRBJ2-1; D might be TRBD1 or TRBD2, each matching 6 bases. This CDR3 has 16 residues. V shed 0 bases and J shed 2 bases, with 14 bases lying between them. Germline lookup yields CDR1 DFQATT and CDR2 SNEGSKA (reference sequence). The CDR3 nucleotides are TGCAGTGCTAGAGATCCGAGGGGGGCCCCCTACAATGAGCAGTTCTTC. Translation gives CSARDPRGAPYNEQFF.

The genes are TRBV5-6 and TRBJ2-7; D not resolved. Trimming pared 4 bases from V and 0 bases from J, leaving 8 bases between. The germline CDR1 and CDR2 sequences are SGHDT and YYEEEE. This CDR3 contains 13 residues. This CDR3 is CASSSRNSYEQYV. Here the CDR3 DNA reads TGTGCCAGCAGCAGCAGGAACTCCTACGAGCAGTACGTC.

The chain combines TRBV6-5 with TRBJ1-2; D gene unclear. The CDR3 is 12 residues long. V lost 2 bases and J lost 8, with 9 bases in between. From germline, CDR1 is MNHEY and CDR2 SVGAGI. This CDR3 reads CASSYGVGGYTF. CDR3 DNA: TGTGCCAGCAGTTACGGGGTGGGAGGCTACACCTTC.

The CDR3 DNA reads TGTGCCAGCAGTTTACCGTCGGGGGGGGGTAGCCGGGCGCAGTTCTTC. This codes for CASSLPSGGGSRAQFF. The chain employs TRBV12-3 or TRBV12-4 and TRBJ2-1; 8 nucleotides align to TRBD2. CDR3 length equals 16 residues. With 2 bases clipped from V and 12 bases from J, the junction kept 15 bases outside the gene matches.

This clonotype turned up a few times. The gene calls are TRBV24-1 and TRBJ2-1; D possibly corresponds to TRBD1 (8 bases). The CDR3 is 14 amino acids. V was pared by 9 bases and J by 6 bases, with 17 bases between. Germline lookup yields CDR1 KGHDR and CDR2 SFDVKD. CDR3 protein: CATGGDRLGNEQFF. DNA of the CDR3: TGTGCCACCGGGGGGGACAGGCTGGGCAATGAGCAGTTCTTC.

This clonotype was observed a few times. J is TRBJ2-3 and V is TRBV27; 9 bases align to TRBD2. The CDR3 is made up of 16 amino acids. The J segment lost 2 bases and the V segment lost 0 bases, leaving 3 bases of the junction unmatched. CDR1 is MNHEY, CDR2 SMNVEV, per germline (reference sequence). The DNA for the CDR3 is TGTGCCAGCAGTTTATCGGTAGCGGGGGTCACAGATACGCAGTATTTT. Encoded protein: CASSLSVAGVTDTQYF.

This clonotype showed up just a few times. The rearrangement links TRBV12-3 or TRBV12-4 to TRBJ2-5, with D possibly called TRBD1 or TRBD2 (6 bases each). V was cut by 10 bases and J by 9 bases, with 12 bases left in between. The CDR3 has 10 amino acids. Here the CDR3 DNA reads TGTGCCACCCAGGAGGGGGCCCAGTACTTC. Protein product: CATQEGAQYF.

This clonotype was observed a handful of times. The chain employs TRBV20-1 and TRBJ2-5, with D unclear. V was cut by 0 bases and J by 1 base, with 3 bases left in between. Germline assignment: CDR1 DFQATT and CDR2 SNEGSKA (reference sequence). This CDR3 has 12 amino acids. As DNA, the CDR3 is TGCAGTGCTAGAGAGGGCCAAGAGACCCAGTACTTC. Amino acids: CSAREGQETQYF.

The V and J genes are TRBV10-2 and TRBJ1-1, with no clear D. The V gene lost 3 bases and the J gene lost 8 bases, with 10 bases spanning the gap. The CDR3 length is 12 residues. CDR1 WSHSY and CDR2 SAAADI come from the germline V gene. In DNA form, the CDR3 reads TGCGCCAGCAGTGATTGGCAGCCCGAAGCTTTCTTT. Its translation: CASSDWQPEAFF.